The 23 T cell receptor beta chains below were found in one sample sequenced in a study of CD8+ T cells in alopecia areata. Once RNA had been extracted, it was reverse transcribed into cDNA to act as the sequencing template. The table came from immunoSEQ multiplex PCR; TCRdb's copy has only in-frame clones and leaves some out. The sample has about 97,000 clones; 41% are singletons. The sample consisted of CD4+ T cells sorted from blood. These receptors were obtained from a human donor with alopecia areata.

The chain is built from TRBV19 and TRBJ2-1; weak D call: TRBD1 (6 bases). Germline V CDR1 and CDR2: LNHDA, SQIVND (reference sequence). The CDR3 loop spans 14 amino acids. Trimming left V 6 bases short and J 4 bases short, with 13 bases between. CDR3 in amino acids: CASSPGTLYNEQFF. Written as DNA, the CDR3 is TGTGCCAGTAGCCCCGGGACACTGTACAATGAGCAGTTCTTC.

This clone occurred a few times. This chain uses TRBV7-8 with TRBJ2-6; D call uncertain. This CDR3 contains 14 residues. CDR1 is SGHVS, CDR2 FQNEAQ, per germline. The ends were cut back, 7 bases at V and 2 bases at J, with 9 bases in the middle. CDR3 nucleotides: TGTGCCAGCATTAGTGTGCCTGGGGCCAACGTCCTGACTTTC. It yields the protein CASISVPGANVLTF. Using reference TRBV7-8 and TRBJ2-6 for the parts outside the CDR3, the full variable domain is GAGVSQSPRYKVAKRGQDVALRCDPISGHVSLFWYQQALGQGPEFLTYFQNEAQLDKSGLPSDRFFAERPEGSVSTLKIQRTQQEDSAVYLCASISVPGANVLTFGAGSRLTVL.

The chain recombines TRBV27 with TRBJ2-7, with 8 bases lining up with TRBD1. There are 14 residues in the CDR3. From germline, CDR1 is MNHEY and CDR2 SMNVEV (reference sequence). Unmatched junction bases numbered 9, after V lost 9 bases and J lost 2 bases. This chain's CDR3 is CASNRQGQTYEQYF. The CDR3 DNA sequence: TGTGCCAGTAACAGACAGGGGCAAACCTACGAGCAGTACTTC.

This chain's CDR3 is CASSPQGPGGVTGELFF. The DNA of the CDR3 is TGTGCCAGCTCACCCCAGGGGCCGGGAGGCGTCACCGGGGAGCTGTTTTTT. This rearrangement joins TRBV18 to TRBJ2-2; possible D gene TRBD2, 7 bases. The V and J ends lost 3 bases and 4 bases respectively, with 18 bases between them. This CDR3 region has 17 residues. Germline V gives CDR1 KGHSH, CDR2 LQKENI. Using reference TRBV18 and TRBJ2-2 for the parts outside the CDR3, the full variable domain is NAGVMQNPRHLVRRRGQEARLRCSPMKGHSHVYWYRQLPEEGLKFMVYLQKENIIDESGMPKERFSAEFPKEGPSILRIQQVVRGDSAAYFCASSPQGPGGVTGELFFGEGSRLTVL.

This clone was observed a few times. The chain links TRBV7-9 to TRBJ1-2; D is possibly TRBD1 (5 bases). The V gene lost 5 bases and the J gene lost 5 bases, with 12 bases spanning the gap. Germline V gives CDR1 SEHNR, CDR2 FQNEAQ (reference sequence). This CDR3 has 13 residues. The CDR3 is CASSPGRTYGYTF. Here the CDR3 DNA reads TGTGCCAGCAGCCCAGGACGGACATATGGCTACACCTTC.

J is TRBJ1-2 and V is TRBV9; 11 nucleotides align to TRBD1. Germline V gene data show CDR1 as SGDLS and CDR2 as YYNGEE. The trim removed 3 bases at V and 5 bases at J, leaving 6 bases unmatched. The length of the CDR3 is 15 residues. The CDR3 coding sequence is TGTGCCAGCAGCGCCCTCGGGACAGGGGGATATGGCTACACCTTC. Amino acid sequence: CASSALGTGGYGYTF.

The chain couples TRBV15 to TRBJ2-1; D remains unclear. V gave up 2 bases and J gave up 2 bases, with 16 bases separating them. CDR3 length equals 17 residues. CDR1 and CDR2 (germline): LNHNV, YYDKDF (reference sequence). As DNA, the CDR3 is TGTGCCACCAGCAGAAGACCAGTTTTGGGCCCCTACAATGAGCAGTTCTTC. Amino acids: CATSRRPVLGPYNEQFF. Variable domain in full (rest from reference TRBV15 and TRBJ2-1): DAMVIQNPRYQVTQFGKPVTLSCSQTLNHNVMYWYQQKSSQAPKLLFHYYDKDFNNEADTPDNFQSRRPNTSFCFLDIRSPGLGDTAMYLCATSRRPVLGPYNEQFFGPGTRLTVL.

This chain joins TRBV4-1 and TRBJ2-5; the D gene could be TRBD1 or TRBD2 (6 bases each). CDR3 length: 17 residues. The V end lost 3 bases, the J end lost 0 bases, and 17 bases lay between the germline ends. CDR1 is MGHRA, CDR2 YSYEKL, per germline. CDR3 protein: CASSHSARGRHQETQYF. For the CDR3, the DNA is TGCGCCAGCAGCCACTCAGCAAGGGGGAGGCACCAAGAGACCCAGTACTTC.

The chain employs TRBV28 and TRBJ2-7; 7 nucleotides agree with TRBD1. V lost 4 bases to trimming and J lost 2 bases; unmatched junction nucleotides: 8. This CDR3 contains 15 residues. Germline V lookup: CDR1 MDHEN, CDR2 SYDVKM. In DNA form, the CDR3 reads TGTGCCAGCAGTTCTCAGGACAGGCCCCCCTACGAGCAGTACTTC. This codes for CASSSQDRPPYEQYF.

This rearrangement joins TRBV18 to TRBJ2-1, with 8 bases aligning to TRBD1. CDR1 is KGHSH, CDR2 LQKENI, per germline. With 4 bases clipped from V and 4 bases from J, the junction kept 6 bases outside the gene matches. CDR3 length: 15 amino acids. The CDR3 region has the DNA TGTGCCAGCTCACTGAATACAGGGGGATACAATGAGCAGTTCTTC. Residues: CASSLNTGGYNEQFF.

This clone was recorded a few times. This chain links TRBV7-9 with TRBJ2-7; D may be TRBD1 or TRBD2 (5 bases each). The V gene lost 5 bases and the J gene lost 0 bases, with 14 bases spanning the gap. CDR1 is SEHNR and CDR2 is FQNEAQ in the germline V gene (reference sequence). The CDR3 spans 15 residues. The CDR3 bases are TGTGCCAGCAGCCCTGACTACAGGACCTCCTACGAGCAGTACTTC. This gives the protein CASSPDYRTSYEQYF.

The chain is built from TRBV4-1 and TRBJ1-5; D remains ambiguous. Germline CDR1 and CDR2: MGHRA and YSYEKL. This CDR3 is built from 15 residues. Trimming cost V 3 bases and J 5 bases, with 14 bases left between them. The CDR3 nucleotides read TGCGCCAGCAGCCACAACCGCGAACCTTATCAGCCCCAGCATTTT. Its translation is CASSHNREPYQPQHF.

J is TRBJ2-5 and V is TRBV27; tentatively, D is TRBD2 (6 bases). The CDR3 consists of 14 residues. The V and J ends lost 1 base and 1 base respectively, with 7 bases between them. Per the germline V gene, CDR1 is MNHEY and CDR2 is SMNVEV (reference sequence). The CDR3 region has the DNA TGTGCCAGCAGTTTATTGGGGGGCCAAGAGACCCAGTACTTC. Protein sequence: CASSLLGGQETQYF.

The sample holds a few counts of this clone. The gene calls are TRBV7-2 and TRBJ1-2, with a weak D call TRBD1 (5 bases). Germline CDR1 and CDR2: SGHTA and FQGNSA. The CDR3 is made up of 15 amino acids. V was clipped by 1 base and J by 3 bases, with 12 bases between them. The CDR3 coding sequence is TGTGCCAGCAGCTTAGTGGCGGTAGGGGACTATGGCTACACCTTC. Its translation: CASSLVAVGDYGYTF.

The chain is built from TRBV30 and TRBJ2-1; possibly TRBD1 or TRBD2 for D (5 bases each). Trimming took off 4 bases at V and 0 bases at J, with 10 bases between the two ends. CDR3 size: 14 residues. Germline values: CDR1 GTSNPN, CDR2 SVGIG (reference sequence). DNA of the CDR3: TGTGCCTGGAATGGGGGACGCTCCTACAATGAGCAGTTCTTC. Translating gives CAWNGGRSYNEQFF.

This clone was seen only a few times. The CDR3 nucleotides read TGCAGTGCCCAGCAGGGCTACGAGCAGTACTTC. It encodes CSAQQGYEQYF. V is TRBV20-1 and J is TRBJ2-7; perhaps TRBD1 as D (5 bases). CDR1 and CDR2 (germline): DFQATT, SNEGSKA (reference sequence). V shed 6 bases and J shed 3 bases, with 9 bases lying between them. The CDR3 covers 11 residues.

The chain carries TRBV5-1 and TRBJ2-6; no reliable D call. In germline, CDR1 is SGHRS, CDR2 YFSETQ. Between the trimmed V and J ends, which lost 2 bases and 2 bases, there was a span of 5 bases. CDR3 length: 14 residues. Written as DNA, the CDR3 is TGCGCCAGCAGCTTTGGGCCTGGGGCCAACGTCCTGACTTTC. It encodes CASSFGPGANVLTF. Together with reference TRBV5-1 and TRBJ2-6, the CDR3 gives the full variable domain: KAGVTQTPRYLIKTRGQQVTLSCSPISGHRSVSWYQQTPGQGLQFLFEYFSETQRNKGNFPGRFSGRQFSNSRSEMNVSTLELGDSALYLCASSFGPGANVLTFGAGSRLTVL.

This sequence joins TRBV6-5 and TRBJ1-3; D unclear. Trimming removed 0 bases at V and 3 bases at J, with 9 bases between. CDR1 MNHEY and CDR2 SVGAGI come from the germline V gene. This CDR3 comprises 15 residues. CDR3 nucleotides: TGTGCCAGCAGTTACTCCAGGTATCTTGGAAACACCATATATTTT. As protein: CASSYSRYLGNTIYF.

In this sample, this clone turned up a few times. This chain links TRBV14 with TRBJ2-1; 10 nucleotides agree with TRBD2. The CDR3 is 15 amino acids. Germline loops: CDR1 SGHDN, CDR2 FVKESK. After removal of 4 bases from V and 9 bases from J, the junction contained 9 bases not matched to a gene. The CDR3 nucleotides read TGTGCCAGCAGCCTTCAAAGCGGGGGGGCGTCTGAGCAGTTCTTC. Translation gives CASSLQSGGASEQFF.

The genes are TRBV5-4 and TRBJ2-5; 9 nucleotides align to TRBD2. CDR3 length: 14 amino acids. Germline lookup yields CDR1 SGHNT and CDR2 YYREEE (reference sequence). V gave up 4 bases and J gave up 4 bases; unmatched junction bases: 5. The CDR3 reads CASSPGTSPETQYF. CDR3 nucleotides: TGTGCCAGCAGCCCCGGGACTAGCCCAGAGACCCAGTACTTC.

The V gene is TRBV7-2, the J gene TRBJ2-7, with 12 bases matching TRBD2. The CDR3 extends over 15 amino acids. From germline, CDR1 is SGHTA and CDR2 FQGNSA. V was clipped by 5 bases and J by 3 bases; unmatched bases: 5. The CDR3 loop reads CASSQGTSGHYEQYF. The DNA for the CDR3 is TGTGCCAGCAGCCAAGGGACTAGCGGGCACTACGAGCAGTACTTC.

The DNA of the CDR3 is TGCAGCGTAATACGGGACAGGACGCGCACCTATGGCTACACCTTC. This gives the protein CSVIRDRTRTYGYTF. The V gene is TRBV29-1, the J gene TRBJ1-2; TRBD1 matches at 8 bases. V lost 6 bases to trimming and J lost 4 bases; unmatched junction nucleotides: 13. The CDR3 spans 15 residues. Germline V gives CDR1 SQVTM, CDR2 ANQGSEA.

This clone was observed a handful of times. This chain joins TRBV19 and TRBJ2-7, with D maybe TRBD2 (5 bases). Trimming took off 6 bases at V and 5 bases at J, with 20 bases between the two ends. Germline V gene data show CDR1 as LNHDA and CDR2 as SQIVND (reference sequence). The CDR3 spans 15 residues. Here the CDR3 reads CASSPSTGNSNEQYF. DNA for the CDR3: TGTGCCAGTAGCCCCTCGACCGGGAATTCCAACGAGCAGTACTTC.